Detailed here is one T cell receptor (beta chain). Its antigen is still unknown. Primers: 60 Vbeta forward and 13 Jbeta reverse. TCRdb's table, derived via immunoSEQ multiplex PCR, lists solely in-frame clones and lacks some. The data show about 88,000 clones, and the top ten clones hold 5.5% to 6.5%. The data stem from a study of cytomegalovirus exposure and HLA in healthy donors. Study-wide results and limits: Likely technical artifact: a cluster of highly shared sequence variants.

The germline CDR1 and CDR2 sequences are SGHRS and YFSETQ. V lost 5 bases and J lost 10; bases outside the gene matches: 12. The CDR3 is 14 residues long. The V call is TRBV5-1, the J call TRBJ2-1; 7 bases agree with TRBD1. This TCR came from a girl aged 10 to 17 in good health and CMV-seropositive. Sequencing used PBMCs. As DNA, the CDR3 is TGCGCCAGCAGTTACCGCACAGGGGTTCGGGAGCAGTTCTTC. Translation: CASSYRTGVREQFF.